This T cell receptor (beta chain) derives from a study of spatial heterogeneity in lung cancer. Time point specified: sample taken at primary tumor resection. Whole RNA obtained from tumor, nontumor lung or frozen PBMC underwent sequencing without sorting. Samples came from approximately 65 TRACERx patients with untreated early-stage lung cancer. Using its own MiXCR run on the 5' RACE reads, TCRdb lists one record per CDR3 protein. The repertoire holds roughly 54,000 distinct CDR3 sequences, with approximately 7.6% as singletons. This clonotype showed up many times. Antigen specificity is unknown. The study's findings and limits: Tumor TCRs that were ubiquitous and expanded showed up in blood more at resection than follow-up.

The TCR comes from a female donor with early-stage non-small cell lung cancer. This material consisted of PBMCs, taken at surgery.

The CDR3 protein is CASSYSGTGVDYTF. In DNA form, the CDR3 reads TGTGCCAGCAGTTATAGTGGAACAGGAGTCGACTACACCTTC. The chain joins TRBV6-2 or TRBV6-3 to TRBJ1-2; D is possibly TRBD1 (5 bases). From germline, CDR1 is MNHEY and CDR2 SVGEGT. V was cut by 3 bases and J by 10 bases, with 18 bases left in between. There are 14 residues in the CDR3.